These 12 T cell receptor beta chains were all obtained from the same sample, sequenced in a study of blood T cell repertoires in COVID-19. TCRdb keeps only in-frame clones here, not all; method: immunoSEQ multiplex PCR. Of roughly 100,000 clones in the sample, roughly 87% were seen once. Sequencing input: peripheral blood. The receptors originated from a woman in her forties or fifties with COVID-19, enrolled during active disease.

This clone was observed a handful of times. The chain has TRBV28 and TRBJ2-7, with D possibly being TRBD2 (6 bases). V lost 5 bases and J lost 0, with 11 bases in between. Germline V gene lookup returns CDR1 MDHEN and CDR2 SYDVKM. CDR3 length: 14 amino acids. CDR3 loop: CASSRAGSSYEQYF. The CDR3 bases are TGTGCCAGCAGTCGCGCCGGGAGCTCCTACGAGCAGTACTTC. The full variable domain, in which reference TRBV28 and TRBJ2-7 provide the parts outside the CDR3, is DVKVTQSSRYLVKRTGEKVFLECVQDMDHENMFWYRQDPGLGLRLIYFSYDVKMKEKGDIPEGYSVSREKKERFSLILESASTNQTSMYLCASSRAGSSYEQYFGPGTRLTVT.

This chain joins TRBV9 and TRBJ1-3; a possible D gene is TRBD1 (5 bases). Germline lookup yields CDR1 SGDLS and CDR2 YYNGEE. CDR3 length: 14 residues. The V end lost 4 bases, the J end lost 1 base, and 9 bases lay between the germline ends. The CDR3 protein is CASSFGTSGNTIYF. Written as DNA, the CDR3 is TGTGCCAGCAGCTTTGGGACTTCTGGAAACACCATATATTTT.

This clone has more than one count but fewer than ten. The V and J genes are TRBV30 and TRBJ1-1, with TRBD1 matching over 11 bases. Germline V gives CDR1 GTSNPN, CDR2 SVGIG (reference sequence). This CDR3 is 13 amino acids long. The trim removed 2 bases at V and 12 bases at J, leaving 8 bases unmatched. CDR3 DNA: TGTGCCTGGAGTCGGACAGGGGGCGCTCAGACTTTCTTT. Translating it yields CAWSRTGGAQTFF.

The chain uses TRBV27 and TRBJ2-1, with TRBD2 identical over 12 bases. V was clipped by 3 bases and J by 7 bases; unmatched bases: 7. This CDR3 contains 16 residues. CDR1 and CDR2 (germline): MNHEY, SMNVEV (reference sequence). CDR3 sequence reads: CASSFRTSGVGNEQFF. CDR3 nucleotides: TGTGCCAGCAGTTTCAGGACTAGCGGGGTCGGTAATGAGCAGTTCTTC.

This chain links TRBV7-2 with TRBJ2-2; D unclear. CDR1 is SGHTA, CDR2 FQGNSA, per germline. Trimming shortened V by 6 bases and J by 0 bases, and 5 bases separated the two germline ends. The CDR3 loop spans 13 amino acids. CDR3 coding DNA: TGTGCCAGCAGTCCTGCGAACACCGGGGAGCTGTTTTTT. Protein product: CASSPANTGELFF.

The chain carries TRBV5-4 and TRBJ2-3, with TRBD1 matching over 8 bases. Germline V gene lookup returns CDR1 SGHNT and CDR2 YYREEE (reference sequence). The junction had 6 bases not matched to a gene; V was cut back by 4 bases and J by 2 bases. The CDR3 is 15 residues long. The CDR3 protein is CASSPGGQDTDTQYF. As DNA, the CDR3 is TGTGCCAGCAGCCCTGGGGGACAGGACACAGATACGCAGTATTTT.

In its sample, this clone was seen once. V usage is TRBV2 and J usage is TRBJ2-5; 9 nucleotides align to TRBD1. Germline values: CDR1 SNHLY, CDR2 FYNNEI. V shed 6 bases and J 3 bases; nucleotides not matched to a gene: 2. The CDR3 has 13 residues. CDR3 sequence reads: CASRRDREETQYF. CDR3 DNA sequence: TGTGCCAGCAGAAGGGACAGGGAAGAGACCCAGTACTTC.

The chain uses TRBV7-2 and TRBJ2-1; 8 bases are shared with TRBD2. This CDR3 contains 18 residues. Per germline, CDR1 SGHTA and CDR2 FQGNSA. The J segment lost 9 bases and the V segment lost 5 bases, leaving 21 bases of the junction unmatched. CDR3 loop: CASSPHYVSGGLSGEQFF. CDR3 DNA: TGTGCCAGCAGCCCCCATTACGTCAGCGGGGGCTTAAGTGGTGAGCAGTTCTTC.

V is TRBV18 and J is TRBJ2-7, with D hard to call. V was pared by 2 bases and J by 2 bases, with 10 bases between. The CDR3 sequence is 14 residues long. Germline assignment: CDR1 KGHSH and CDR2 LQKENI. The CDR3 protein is CASSPDSVPYEQYF. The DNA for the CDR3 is TGTGCCAGCTCACCAGATTCGGTCCCCTACGAGCAGTACTTC.

The CDR3 nucleotides are TGCGCCAGCAGTCCACCGGGACAAAGAGGGACCGGGGAGCTGTTTTTT. It yields the protein CASSPPGQRGTGELFF. V usage is TRBV23-1 and J usage is TRBJ2-2; possible D gene TRBD1, 6 bases. TRBV23-1 is sorted into the ORF group, with uncertain function. Trimming shortened V by 4 bases and J by 5 bases, and 17 bases separated the two germline ends. The CDR3 runs 16 residues.

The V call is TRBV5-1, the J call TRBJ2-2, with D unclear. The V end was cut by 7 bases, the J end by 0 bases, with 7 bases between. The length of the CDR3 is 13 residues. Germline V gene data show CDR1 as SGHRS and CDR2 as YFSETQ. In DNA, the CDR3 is TGCGCCAGCGACATCGCGAACACCGGGGAGCTGTTTTTT. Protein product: CASDIANTGELFF.

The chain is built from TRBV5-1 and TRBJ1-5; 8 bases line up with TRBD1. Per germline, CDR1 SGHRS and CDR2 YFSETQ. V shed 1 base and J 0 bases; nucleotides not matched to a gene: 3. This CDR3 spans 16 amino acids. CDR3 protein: CASSLSGGNSNQPQHF. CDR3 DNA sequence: TGCGCCAGCAGCTTGTCAGGGGGCAATAGCAATCAGCCCCAGCATTTT. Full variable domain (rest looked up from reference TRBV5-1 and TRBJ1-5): KAGVTQTPRYLIKTRGQQVTLSCSPISGHRSVSWYQQTPGQGLQFLFEYFSETQRNKGNFPGRFSGRQFSNSRSEMNVSTLELGDSALYLCASSLSGGNSNQPQHFGDGTRLSIL.